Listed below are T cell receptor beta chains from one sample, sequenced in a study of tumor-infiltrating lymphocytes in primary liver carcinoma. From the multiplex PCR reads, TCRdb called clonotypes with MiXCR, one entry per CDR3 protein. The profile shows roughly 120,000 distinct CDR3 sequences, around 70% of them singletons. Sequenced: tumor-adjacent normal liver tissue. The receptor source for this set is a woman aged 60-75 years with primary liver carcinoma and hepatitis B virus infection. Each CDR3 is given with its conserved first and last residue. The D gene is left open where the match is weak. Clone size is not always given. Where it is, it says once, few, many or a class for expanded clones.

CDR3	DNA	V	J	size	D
CASSPGRQGGYTF	TGTGCCAGCAGCCCCGGGAGGCAAGGTGGCTACACCTTC	TRBV7-3	TRBJ1-2	-	-
CASSLASGYDTQYF	TGTGCCAGCAGCTTAGCTAGCGGGTACGATACGCAGTATTTT	TRBV11-2	TRBJ2-3	medium-sized	TRBD2
CASSLSRANYGYTF	TGCGCCAGCAGCTTGAGCCGAGCTAACTATGGCTACACCTTC	TRBV5-1	TRBJ1-2	many	-
CASSPGTEAFF	TGTGCCAGCAGCCCCGGGACAGAAGCTTTCTTT	TRBV11-2	TRBJ1-1	many	-
CALEGLNTEAFF	TGTGCCCTAGAGGGACTGAACACTGAAGCTTTCTTT	TRBV30	TRBJ1-1	-	-
CAGSLDLRSGEQFF	TGTGCCGGCAGCTTAGACCTGAGAAGCGGTGAGCAGTTCTTC	TRBV7-9	TRBJ2-1	-	-
CASSFSRDMQYF	TGTGCCAGCAGTTTTTCCCGAGATATGCAGTATTTT	TRBV12-3/TRBV12-4	TRBJ2-3	few	-
CACSVAGTIDSYEQYF	TGTGCCTGCAGCGTTGCCGGGACTATCGACTCCTACGAGCAGTACTTC	TRBV11-2	TRBJ2-7	once	TRBD2
CASSNIGDGGYTF	TGTGCTAGCAGTAACATAGGGGATGGAGGCTACACCTTC	TRBV6-6	TRBJ1-2	-	-
CASSLGSKDDEQFF	TGTGCCAGTAGCCTAGGATCCAAGGATGATGAGCAGTTCTTC	TRBV4-2	TRBJ2-1	-	-
CSVDCPSGSETQYF	TGCAGCGTTGATTGTCCTAGCGGTAGTGAGACCCAGTACTTC	TRBV29-1	TRBJ2-5	once	TRBD2
CASCLNVSADRSLAKNIQYF	TGTGCCAGCTGCTTGAATGTGTCCGCAGACAGATCATTAGCCAAAAACATTCAGTACTTC	TRBV11-2	TRBJ2-4	-	-
CASSYSRGSGSLSDTQYF	TGTGCCAGCAGCTACTCCCGTGGTAGCGGGAGTTTGTCAGATACGCAGTATTTT	TRBV11-2	TRBJ2-3	-	TRBD2
CSARTRIDMQYF	TGCAGCGCCCGGACCCGCATAGATATGCAGTATTTT	TRBV29-1	TRBJ2-3	-	-
CASKVSGTNVLTF	TGTGCCAGTAAGGTCTCTGGGACCAACGTCCTGACTTTC	TRBV19	TRBJ2-6	-	-
CTSSSEGEITDTQYF	TGTACCAGCAGCTCTGAAGGGGAGATCACAGATACGCAGTATTTT	TRBV11-2	TRBJ2-3	-	-
CASRMGSKELFF	TGTGCCAGCCGTATGGGGAGCAAAGAACTGTTTTTT	TRBV6-2/TRBV6-3	TRBJ1-4	-	-
CAGSLGEGLNEQFF	TGTGCTGGCAGCTTAGGGGAAGGGCTCAATGAGCAGTTCTTC	TRBV11-2	TRBJ2-1	few	-
CAGSRDLTSGSETQYF	TGTGCCGGCAGCCGAGATTTAACTAGCGGGAGTGAGACCCAGTACTTC	TRBV4-2	TRBJ2-5	once	TRBD2
CASTPEGRETQYF	TGTGCCAGCACCCCGGAGGGGCGTGAGACCCAGTACTTC	TRBV28	TRBJ2-5	few	-
CASTLTDTQYF	TGTGCCAGCACTCTCACAGATACGCAGTATTTT	TRBV12-3/TRBV12-4	TRBJ2-3	-	-
CSTPRGGSSTDTQYF	TGCAGTACCCCCAGGGGGGGCTCTAGCACAGATACGCAGTATTTT	TRBV20-1	TRBJ2-3	-	-
CASRAGQYNEQFF	TGTGCCAGCAGAGCCGGACAGTACAATGAGCAGTTCTTC	TRBV12-3/TRBV12-4	TRBJ2-1	many	-
CASRTVFNEQFF	TGTGCCAGCAGGACAGTGTTCAATGAGCAGTTCTTC	TRBV6-2/TRBV6-3	TRBJ2-1	many	-
CASTLGAGGTVELFF	TGTGCCAGCACACTGGGGGCGGGAGGGACCGTGGAGCTGTTTTTT	TRBV28	TRBJ2-2	few	TRBD2
CASSAPGTATYEQHF	TGTGCCAGCAGTGCGCCCGGGACAGCCACCTACGAGCAGCATTTC	TRBV28	TRBJ2-7	-	TRBD1
CASSIWGVAATYEQYF	TGTGCCAGCAGTATCTGGGGGGTAGCGGCTACCTACGAGCAGTACTTC	TRBV28	TRBJ2-7	many	-
CASSPGATYNEQFF	TGCGCCAGCAGCCCCGGGGCTACATACAATGAGCAGTTCTTC	TRBV10-1	TRBJ2-1	-	-
CASSVQGADRKYF	TGTGCCAGCAGCGTGCAAGGTGCAGATAGGAAGTATTTT	TRBV11-3	TRBJ2-3	-	-
CASSLGGGWAGVSNEQYF	TGTGCCAGCAGTTTAGGAGGTGGCTGGGCAGGGGTGTCCAACGAGCAGTACTTC	TRBV12-3/TRBV12-4	TRBJ2-7	many	-
CATSPSGTHNTGELFF	TGTGCCACCAGCCCATCCGGGACTCATAACACCGGGGAGCTGTTTTTT	TRBV7-3	TRBJ2-2	-	-
CASSLEGGAYSNQLQHF	TGTGCCAGCAGCTTAGAGGGGGGAGCCTATAGCAATCAGCTCCAGCATTTT	TRBV7-8	TRBJ1-5	-	-
CTRSWGGNIQYF	TGTACCAGGAGCTGGGGGGGGAACATTCAGTACTTC	TRBV11-2	TRBJ2-4	-	TRBD2
CASGPITGTSGSNEQFF	TGTGCCAGCGGACCCATAACCGGGACTAGCGGTTCGAATGAGCAGTTCTTC	TRBV28	TRBJ2-1	-	TRBD2
CAGSLEASGRAQFF	TGCGCCGGCAGCTTGGAGGCTAGCGGGAGGGCCCAGTTCTTC	TRBV5-1	TRBJ2-1	-	TRBD2
CAISQGVGPASNQPQHF	TGTGCCATCAGTCAAGGAGTCGGGCCTGCATCGAATCAGCCCCAGCATTTT	TRBV6-1	TRBJ1-5	-	-
CTSSLAGGGEETQYF	TGTACCAGCAGCCTAGCGGGAGGGGGAGAAGAGACCCAGTACTTC	TRBV4-2	TRBJ2-5	-	TRBD2
CASNQGDSRGRASYGYTF	TGTGCCAGCAACCAAGGGGACAGCCGTGGAAGGGCCTCCTATGGCTACACCTTC	TRBV4-2	TRBJ1-2	-	TRBD1
CSVMVGYYGYTF	TGTAGCGTCATGGTGGGTTACTATGGCTACACCTTC	TRBV29-1	TRBJ1-2	once	-
CASSEFNSVAYEQYF	TGTGCCAGCAGTGAATTTAACAGCGTAGCATACGAGCAGTACTTC	TRBV6-1	TRBJ2-7	many	-
CVSSISGSSYNEWFF	TGTGTCAGCAGCATAAGCGGGAGTTCCTACAATGAGTGGTTCTTC	TRBV6-5	TRBJ2-1	-	TRBD2
CASSLVQGENTEAFF	TGTGCCAGCAGCTTAGTCCAGGGGGAGAACACTGAAGCTTTCTTT	TRBV7-9	TRBJ1-1	many	TRBD1
CANSQAAGVEQFF	TGCGCCAACAGCCAGGCTGCAGGGGTTGAGCAGTTCTTC	TRBV4-1	TRBJ2-1	-	-